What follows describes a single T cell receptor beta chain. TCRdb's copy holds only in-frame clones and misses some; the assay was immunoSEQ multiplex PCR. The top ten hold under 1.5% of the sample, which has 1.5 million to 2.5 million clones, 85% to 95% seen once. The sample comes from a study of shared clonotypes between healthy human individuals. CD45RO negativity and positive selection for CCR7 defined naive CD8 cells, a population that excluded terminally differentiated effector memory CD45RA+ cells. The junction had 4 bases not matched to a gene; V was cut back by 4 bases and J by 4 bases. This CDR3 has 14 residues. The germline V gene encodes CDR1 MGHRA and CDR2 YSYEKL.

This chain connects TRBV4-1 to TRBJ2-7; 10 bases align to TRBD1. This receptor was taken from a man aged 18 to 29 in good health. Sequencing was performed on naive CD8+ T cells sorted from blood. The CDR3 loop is CASSLQDRGYEQYF. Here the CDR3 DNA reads TGCGCCAGCAGCCTTCAGGACAGGGGGTACGAGCAGTACTTC.